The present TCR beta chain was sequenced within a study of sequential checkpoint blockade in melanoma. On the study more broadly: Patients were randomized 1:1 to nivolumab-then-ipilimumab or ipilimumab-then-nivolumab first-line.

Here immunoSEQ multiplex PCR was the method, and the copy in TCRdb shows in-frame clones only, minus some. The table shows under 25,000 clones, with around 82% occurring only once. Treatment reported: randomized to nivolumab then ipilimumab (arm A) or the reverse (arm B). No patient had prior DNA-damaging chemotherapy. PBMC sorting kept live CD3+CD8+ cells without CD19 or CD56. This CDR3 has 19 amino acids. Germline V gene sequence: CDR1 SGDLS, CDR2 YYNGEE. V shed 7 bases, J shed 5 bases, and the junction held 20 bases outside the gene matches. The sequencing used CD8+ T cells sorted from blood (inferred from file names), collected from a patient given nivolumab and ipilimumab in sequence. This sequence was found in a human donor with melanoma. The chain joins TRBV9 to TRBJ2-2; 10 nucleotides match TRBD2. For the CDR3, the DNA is TGTGCCAGCCGTCCAACCCCTCCAGCGGGAGGGTCGGGAACCGGGGAGCTGTTTTTT. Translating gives CASRPTPPAGGSGTGELFF.